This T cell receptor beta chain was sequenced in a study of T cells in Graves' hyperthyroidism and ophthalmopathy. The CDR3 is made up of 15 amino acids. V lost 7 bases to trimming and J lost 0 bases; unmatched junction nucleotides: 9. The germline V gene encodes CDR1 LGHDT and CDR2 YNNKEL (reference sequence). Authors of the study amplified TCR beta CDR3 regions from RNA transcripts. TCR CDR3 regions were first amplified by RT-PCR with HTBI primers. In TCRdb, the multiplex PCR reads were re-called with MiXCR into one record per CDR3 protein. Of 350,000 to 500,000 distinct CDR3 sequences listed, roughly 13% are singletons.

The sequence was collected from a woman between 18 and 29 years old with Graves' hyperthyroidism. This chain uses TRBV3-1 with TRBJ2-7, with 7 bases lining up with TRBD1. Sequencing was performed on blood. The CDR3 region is CASNPQDRSSYEQYF. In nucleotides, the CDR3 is TGTGCCAGCAACCCCCAGGACAGGAGCTCCTACGAGCAGTACTTC.